Listed below are T cell receptor beta chains from one sample, sequenced in a study of OX40 agonist ivuxolimab in advanced cancers. The assay was immunoSEQ multiplex PCR, and TCRdb's table has in-frame clones only and misses some. The sample includes about 72,000 clones, approximately 90% of them seen just once. Sequenced here: CD4+ or CD8+ T cells sorted from blood, sampled in a trial of the OX40 agonist ivuxolimab. Receptors originate from an adult with an advanced solid tumor such as melanoma, head and neck, liver or kidney cancer. CDR3s include the opening cysteine and the closing phenylalanine or tryptophan. D genes are given only for firm matches. Not all rows give a size; the values are once, few, many and, for expanded clones, a class.

.	TRBV30	once	TRBJ1-2	TGTGCCTGGTCGACACGGTCACACTATGGCTACACCTTC	CAWSTRSHYGYTF
TRBD1	TRBV9	.	TRBJ1-1	TGTGCCAGCAGCGTAGGGACAGGGTCAAACACTGAAGCTTTCTTT	CASSVGTGSNTEAFF
TRBD1	TRBV5-1	.	TRBJ1-2	TGCGCCAGCAGCTTAGCTCCTGACAGGGATCGCTATGGCTACACCTTC	CASSLAPDRDRYGYTF
TRBD1	TRBV5-4	.	TRBJ1-1	TGTGCCAGCAGCGCTGAATTACAGGGGCCGAACACTGAAGCTTTCTTT	CASSAELQGPNTEAFF
TRBD1	TRBV7-8	.	TRBJ1-2	TGTGCCAGCAGCCTCGACAGGGAAAGTGGCTACACCTTC	CASSLDRESGYTF
.	TRBV20-1	once	TRBJ2-7	TGCAGTGCAAGTGGGCCAAACGAGCAGTACTTC	CSASGPNEQYF
.	TRBV6-1	once	TRBJ2-4	TGTGCCAGCTCGACTGATTACCTAGCCAAAAACATTCAGTACTTC	CASSTDYLAKNIQYF
TRBD1	TRBV9	.	TRBJ1-6	TGTGCCAGCAGCGTATTCCCGACAGGGGATAATTCACCCCTCCACTTT	CASSVFPTGDNSPLHF
.	TRBV2	once	TRBJ1-5	TGTGCCAGCAGCGAAGAAGGGAATCAGCCCCAGCATTTT	CASSEEGNQPQHF
.	TRBV5-6	.	TRBJ2-1	TGTGCCAGCGTCTTTAGCAATGAGCAGTTCTTC	CASVFSNEQFF
.	TRBV21-1	.	TRBJ1-2	TGTGCCAGCCTCCGGAGAGGGGGACCCTATGGCTACACCTTC	CASLRRGGPYGYTF
.	TRBV9	.	TRBJ1-2	TGTGCCAGCAGCGTAGGTAACTATGGCTACACCTTC	CASSVGNYGYTF
.	TRBV19	.	TRBJ1-1	TGTGCCAGTAGTATACAGGGGCGCACTGAAGCTTTCTTT	CASSIQGRTEAFF
.	TRBV7-3	.	TRBJ2-1	TGTGCCAGCAGCCCAGGTCGGCCGTACAATGAGCAGTTCTTC	CASSPGRPYNEQFF
TRBD2	TRBV27	once	TRBJ2-2	TGTGCCAGCAGCCCGGCGGCGGGAGGGACCGGGGAGCTGTTTTTT	CASSPAAGGTGELFF
TRBD1	TRBV9	.	TRBJ1-3	TGTGCCAGCAGCCTCCGGACAGGGAATTCTGGAAACACCATATATTTT	CASSLRTGNSGNTIYF
TRBD1	TRBV18	once	TRBJ1-2	TGTGCCAGCTCACGGGGGACAGGGGGCCTTTCTAACTATGGCTACACCTTC	CASSRGTGGLSNYGYTF
TRBD1	TRBV5-8	few	TRBJ1-6	TGTGCCAGCACCCCGGGACAGGGGGTCTCACCCCTCCACTTT	CASTPGQGVSPLHF
TRBD1	TRBV7-8	.	TRBJ1-1	TGTGCCAGCAGCACCCGGACAGGGAAAACTGAAGCTTTCTTT	CASSTRTGKTEAFF
TRBD2	TRBV5-1	.	TRBJ2-1	TGCGCCAGCAGCTTGGAAGCGGGGACCTACAATGAGCAGTTCTTC	CASSLEAGTYNEQFF
TRBD2	TRBV5-6	.	TRBJ2-5	TGTGCCAGCAGCTTGACGCTAGCGGGGGGGCAGGAGACCCAGTACTTC	CASSLTLAGGQETQYF
.	TRBV5-4	.	TRBJ2-2	TGTGCCAGCAGCCTTGGGTGGGCGACGAACACCGGGGAGCTGTTTTTT	CASSLGWATNTGELFF
.	TRBV29-1	.	TRBJ1-4	TGCAGCGTTTACGATCCCTGGGGGCGGGAAAAACTGTTTTTT	CSVYDPWGREKLFF
TRBD1	TRBV12-5	once	TRBJ2-5	TGTGCTAGTGGTCTCGAAGGGGGCCTGGGGGAGACCCAGTACTTC	CASGLEGGLGETQYF
.	TRBV28	.	TRBJ1-2	TGTGCCAGCAGGCCGGGAGTGGGAAACTATGGCTACACCTTC	CASRPGVGNYGYTF
.	TRBV7-2	.	TRBJ2-7	TGTGCCAGCAGCCCAGACCCCACCTACGAGCAGTACTTC	CASSPDPTYEQYF